Listed below are T cell receptor beta chains from one sample, sequenced in a study of blood T cell repertoires in COVID-19. Repertoires were generated with immunoSEQ multiplex PCR, while TCRdb's copy carries only in-frame clones and drops some. The table has about 190,000 clones, roughly nine tenths seen once. The sequencing sample was made of peripheral blood. These receptors all come from a man aged 25-45 years with acute or convalescent COVID-19. The conserved cysteine and the conserved F or W are not part of the CDR3 here. The order of the fields is V gene, J gene, CDR3 protein.

v_gene: TRBV5-1; j_gene: TRBJ1-3; CDR3aa: ASSLTGDPGNTIY
v_gene: TRBV30; j_gene: TRBJ2-7; CDR3aa: AWSLGGPYEQY
v_gene: TRBV6-5; j_gene: TRBJ1-1; CDR3aa: ASSSQVSNTEAF
v_gene: TRBV29-1; j_gene: TRBJ1-2; CDR3aa: SAYFNRGGYT
v_gene: TRBV10-2; j_gene: TRBJ1-2; CDR3aa: ASSESHRAINYGYT
v_gene: TRBV9; j_gene: TRBJ2-3; CDR3aa: ASSARGLASQSSTDTQY
v_gene: TRBV28; j_gene: TRBJ2-3; CDR3aa: AHAGTDTQY
v_gene: TRBV11-2; j_gene: TRBJ2-5; CDR3aa: ASGLAVEETQY
v_gene: TRBV29-1; j_gene: TRBJ1-4; CDR3aa: SVYIDATNEKLF
v_gene: TRBV11-3; j_gene: TRBJ2-1; CDR3aa: ASSFRETAGYNEQF
v_gene: TRBV5-4; j_gene: TRBJ2-7; CDR3aa: ASSLRFTVSEQY
v_gene: TRBV5-4; j_gene: TRBJ1-6; CDR3aa: ASSRSVGQGSPLH
v_gene: TRBV10-1; j_gene: TRBJ1-6; CDR3aa: ASSEGTGHNSPLH
v_gene: TRBV5-1; j_gene: TRBJ2-3; CDR3aa: ASSYDITGGGGDTQY